This paragraph reports one T cell receptor (beta chain). TCRdb's copy holds only in-frame clones and misses some; the assay was immunoSEQ multiplex PCR. The profile shows more than 70,000 clones, 70% to 90% of them singletons. The sample is drawn from a study of T cells after somatic rescue of genetic block. The CDR3 totals 14 residues. The V end lost 5 bases, the J end lost 4 bases, and 12 bases lay between the germline ends. The germline gives CDR1 SEHNR, CDR2 FQNEAQ (reference sequence). Material for sequencing was peripheral blood mononuclear cells (PBMCs). The origin of this receptor is a woman between 18 and 29 years old. The chain joins TRBV7-9 to TRBJ1-5, with D unclear. This CDR3 is CASSKGPRNQPQHF. DNA of the CDR3: TGTGCCAGCAGCAAAGGGCCGCGGAATCAGCCCCAGCATTTT.